These T cell receptor beta chains were read from a single sample in a study of shared clonotypes between healthy human individuals. The repertoire was sequenced with immunoSEQ multiplex PCR; TCRdb's copy has only in-frame clones and lacks some. The table includes about 470,000 clones, 70% to 80% detected once. The sample taken for sequencing was PBMCs. The receptors here all came from a woman aged 40 to 50 in good health. Some clones in this sample may be carry-over from other donors' samples. CDR3s include the opening cysteine and the closing phenylalanine or tryptophan. The order of the fields is J gene, clone size, D gene, V gene, CDR3 protein, CDR3 DNA. A D gene is named only where the DNA matches it firmly. Clone size is given for some rows only: seen once, a few or many times, or a class if the clone is expanded.

TRBJ2-3 | - | - | TRBV7-2 | CASSLVPADTQYF | TGTGCCAGCAGCTTAGTCCCGGCAGATACGCAGTATTTT
TRBJ1-2 | - | - | TRBV28 | CASRDSGARRGYTF | TGTGCCAGCAGAGACTCAGGGGCCCGCCGGGGCTACACCTTC
TRBJ2-7 | - | TRBD1 | TRBV18 | CASSPPGTGDYEQYF | TGTGCCAGCTCACCACCCGGGACAGGGGACTACGAGCAATACTTC
TRBJ1-1 | few | TRBD1 | TRBV27 | CASRPGTGRGNTEAFF | TGTGCCAGCAGACCCGGGACAGGGAGGGGGAACACTGAAGCTTTCTTT
TRBJ2-7 | - | TRBD1 | TRBV6-1 | CASSDQWAGQGVKARYEQYF | TGTGCCAGCAGTGACCAATGGGCCGGACAGGGGGTTAAGGCCCGCTACGAGCAGTACTTC
TRBJ2-7 | - | TRBD2 | TRBV9 | CASSPYGRADYEQYF | TGTGCCAGCAGCCCATACGGGAGGGCTGACTACGAGCAGTACTTC
TRBJ2-3 | - | TRBD1 | TRBV5-4 | CASRDRVTDTQYF | TGTGCCAGCAGGGACAGGGTCACAGATACGCAGTATTTT
TRBJ2-5 | - | TRBD2 | TRBV13 | CASSSGTSGTQETQYF | TGTGCCAGCAGCTCCGGGACTAGCGGGACCCAAGAGACCCAGTACTTC
TRBJ1-1 | few | TRBD1 | TRBV6-5 | CASTIGGPGNTEAFF | TGTGCCAGCACTATAGGGGGCCCGGGGAACACTGAAGCTTTCTTT
TRBJ2-5 | few | TRBD1 | TRBV19 | CASSFRDRQETQYF | TGTGCCAGTAGTTTCCGGGACAGACAAGAGACCCAGTACTTC
TRBJ1-4 | few | - | TRBV5-6 | CASSFAGHINEKLFF | TGTGCCAGCAGCTTCGCGGGACATATAAATGAAAAACTGTTTTTT
TRBJ1-2 | - | - | TRBV15 | CATMEGRGGYGYTF | TGTGCCACCATGGAAGGCCGCGGGGGATATGGCTACACCTTC
TRBJ2-7 | - | - | TRBV18 | CASSPGPIAPYEQYF | TGTGCCAGCTCACCGGGACCCATTGCCCCCTACGAGCAGTACTTC
TRBJ2-2 | once | - | TRBV7-3 | CASSVAPGELFF | TGTGCCAGCAGCGTAGCCCCCGGGGAGCTGTTTTTT
TRBJ2-1 | once | TRBD2 | TRBV2 | CASSEAVLAGVDEQFF | TGTGCCAGCAGTGAAGCGGTCCTAGCGGGAGTCGATGAGCAGTTCTTC
TRBJ2-5 | - | TRBD1 | TRBV5-1 | CASSIGGQALGETQYF | TGCGCCAGCAGCATAGGAGGACAGGCCCTTGGAGAGACCCAGTACTTC
TRBJ2-1 | - | TRBD2 | TRBV18 | CASSETSGRALVQFF | TGTGCCAGCTCAGAGACTAGCGGGAGGGCCTTGGTGCAGTTCTTC
TRBJ1-1 | - | - | TRBV2 | CASTVRPNTEAFF | TGTGCCAGCACAGTCAGGCCTAACACTGAAGCTTTCTTT
TRBJ2-5 | - | - | TRBV18 | CASSPSIDLQETQYF | TGTGCCAGCTCACCAAGTATAGACCTCCAAGAGACCCAGTACTTC
TRBJ2-5 | - | - | TRBV7-2 | CASSLSPGFGGGAQYF | TGTGCCAGCAGCTTATCCCCAGGTTTCGGTGGCGGGGCCCAGTACTTC
TRBJ2-7 | - | - | TRBV7-9 | CASSPKAYEQYF | TGTGCCAGCAGCCCCAAGGCCTACGAGCAGTACTTC
TRBJ2-2 | - | - | TRBV5-1 | CASRADPSTGELFF | TGCGCCAGCAGAGCCGATCCGAGCACCGGGGAGCTGTTTTTT
TRBJ2-3 | once | TRBD1 | TRBV11-2 | CASSLGTGFTDTQYF | TGTGCCAGCAGCTTAGGGACAGGCTTCACAGATACGCAGTATTTT
TRBJ2-2 | - | TRBD2 | TRBV19 | CASSTRELAGVPGELFF | TGTGCCAGTAGTACTAGGGAGCTAGCGGGAGTTCCCGGGGAGCTGTTTTTT
TRBJ1-3 | - | - | TRBV28 | CASSNTGNTIYF | TGTGCCAGCAGCAATACAGGAAACACCATATATTTT
TRBJ1-2 | many | - | TRBV6-5 | CASSYSDKNYGYTF | TGTGCCAGCAGTTACTCCGACAAAAACTATGGCTACACCTTC
TRBJ2-1 | once | TRBD2 | TRBV19 | CASSIDYIAGEKFF | TGTGCCAGTAGTATAGATTACATAGCGGGAGAAAAGTTCTTC
TRBJ2-1 | - | TRBD1 | TRBV30 | CAWSTDRVPYNEQFF | TGTGCCTGGAGTACTGACAGGGTTCCCTACAATGAGCAGTTCTTC
TRBJ2-1 | - | - | TRBV9 | CASSSSGAGALNEQFF | TGTGCCAGCAGCTCCTCCGGGGCGGGGGCCCTCAATGAGCAGTTCTTC
TRBJ2-3 | - | - | TRBV19 | CASSGRSGTGLTVDTQYF | TGTGCCAGTAGTGGAAGATCGGGAACGGGCCTAACGGTGGATACGCAGTATTTT
TRBJ1-1 | - | - | TRBV7-3 | CASSQNRRGEAFF | TGTGCCAGCAGCCAAAACCGAAGGGGTGAAGCTTTCTTT
TRBJ1-1 | - | TRBD1 | TRBV6-1 | CASSDTGAMNTEAFF | TGTGCCAGCAGTGACACAGGGGCCATGAACACTGAAGCTTTCTTT
TRBJ2-5 | - | - | TRBV7-8 | CASSLRPGATPKWTQYF | TGTGCCAGCAGCTTACGACCAGGGGCGACCCCCAAGTGGACCCAGTACTTC
TRBJ2-7 | - | TRBD2 | TRBV11-2 | CASSSRLAGNSYEQYF | TGTGCCAGCAGCTCAAGACTAGCGGGAAACTCCTACGAGCAGTACTTC
TRBJ1-1 | - | - | TRBV5-1 | CASSFKRDGLTEAFF | TGCGCCAGCAGCTTTAAGAGAGACGGGCTCACTGAAGCTTTCTTT
TRBJ2-7 | - | TRBD2 | TRBV15 | CATSRLGFSGRSPYEQYF | TGTGCCACCAGCAGACTTGGGTTTAGCGGGAGGTCCCCCTACGAGCAGTACTTC
TRBJ2-5 | - | - | TRBV5-1 | CASSADQGGLTQYF | TGCGCCAGCAGCGCGGATCAGGGGGGTTTAACCCAGTACTTC
TRBJ2-3 | - | - | TRBV21-1 | CASSTGGWGPGTDTQYF | -
TRBJ1-2 | - | - | TRBV2 | CASRRTKGENYGYTF | TGTGCCAGCAGACGTACTAAGGGGGAGAACTATGGCTACACCTTC
TRBJ2-5 | - | - | TRBV28 | CASSSDRVLQETQYF | TGTGCCAGCAGTTCGGACAGAGTCCTTCAAGAGACCCAGTACTTC
TRBJ2-1 | - | TRBD1 | TRBV29-1 | CSVRDRPYNEQFF | TGCAGCGTTCGGGACAGACCCTACAATGAGCAGTTCTTC
TRBJ1-3 | few | TRBD1 | TRBV5-4 | CASSLGTGGNTIYF | TGTGCCAGCAGCTTGGGGACAGGAGGAAACACCATATATTTT
TRBJ2-7 | - | - | TRBV7-2 | CASSSLGGGRYNYEQYF | TGTGCCAGCAGCTCCCTCGGGGGCGGGAGATACAACTACGAGCAGTACTTC
TRBJ2-1 | once | - | TRBV7-9 | CASSPEPYNEQFF | TGTGCCAGCAGCCCCGAACCCTACAATGAGCAGTTCTTC
TRBJ1-5 | - | - | TRBV28 | CASSIVGQPQHF | TGTGCCAGCAGTATCGTAGGCCAGCCCCAGCATTTT
TRBJ2-7 | few | - | TRBV4-2 | CASSQEGGGAPSYEQYF | TGTGCCAGCAGCCAAGAGGGGGGCGGGGCCCCCTCCTACGAGCAGTACTTC
TRBJ1-2 | - | - | TRBV28 | CASSQTPSIGGYTF | TGTGCCAGCAGTCAGACCCCATCTATAGGGGGCTACACCTTC
TRBJ1-5 | few | - | TRBV30 | CAGGDSNQPQHF | TGTGCAGGAGGGGATAGCAATCAGCCCCAGCATTTT
TRBJ1-1 | - | - | TRBV30 | CAWTIGQNTEAFF | TGTGCCTGGACTATCGGACAGAACACTGAAGCTTTCTTT
TRBJ2-3 | few | TRBD2 | TRBV7-2 | CASKVGGPTDTQYF | TGTGCCAGCAAGGTGGGAGGGCCCACAGATACGCAGTATTTT
TRBJ2-1 | - | TRBD2 | TRBV28 | CASSGEGLAENYNEQFF | TGTGCCAGCAGTGGGGAAGGACTAGCGGAAAACTACAATGAGCAGTTCTTC
TRBJ2-7 | - | TRBD2 | TRBV7-2 | CASSKGLASSYEQYF | TGTGCCAGCAGCAAGGGACTAGCGTCCTCCTACGAGCAGTACTTC
TRBJ1-2 | - | - | TRBV7-2 | CASSSTGFDGYTF | TGTGCCAGCAGCTCTACAGGGTTTGATGGCTACACCTTC